The subject of this entry is one TCR beta chain. Antigen specificity is unknown. The authors reverse transcribed roughly 0.5 to 1 ug RNA with random hexamers. An immunoSEQ multiplex PCR amplified TCR beta CDR3 over 54 Vbeta and 13 Jbeta. TCRdb re-derived calls from the immunoSEQ multiplex PCR reads in MiXCR, one entry per CDR3 protein. The sample includes around 180,000 distinct CDR3 sequences, approximately 96% of them seen just once. Germline lookup yields CDR1 GTSNPN and CDR2 SVGIG (reference sequence). The V gene lost 2 bases and the J gene lost 3 bases, with 4 bases spanning the gap. There are 11 residues in the CDR3. The data derive from a study of CD8 T cells in Susac syndrome. Broader study findings: Individuals included in the TCR sequencing and HLA analysis were acknowledged by the study to be relatively few in number.

Those who served as multiple sclerosis controls were treatment-naive patients with stable or active relapsing-remitting disease. The sample was CD8+ T cells from PBMCs. This TCR was sampled from a human donor with multiple sclerosis. This rearrangement joins TRBV30 to TRBJ1-2; no definite D call. The CDR3 region has the DNA TGTGCCTGGAGTTGGGACTATGGCTACACCTTC. Translation gives CAWSWDYGYTF.